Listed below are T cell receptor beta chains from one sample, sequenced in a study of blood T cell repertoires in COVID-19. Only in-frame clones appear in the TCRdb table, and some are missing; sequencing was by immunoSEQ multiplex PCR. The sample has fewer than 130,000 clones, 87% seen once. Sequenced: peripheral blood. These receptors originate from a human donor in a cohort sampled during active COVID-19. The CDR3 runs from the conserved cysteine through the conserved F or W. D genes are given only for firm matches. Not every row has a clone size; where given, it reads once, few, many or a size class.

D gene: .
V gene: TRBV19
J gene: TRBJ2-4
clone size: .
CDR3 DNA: TGTGCCAGTAGTATTGCGGGAACCAAAAACATTCAGTACTTC
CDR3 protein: CASSIAGTKNIQYF

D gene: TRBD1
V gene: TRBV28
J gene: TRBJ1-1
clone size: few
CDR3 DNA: TGTGCCAGCAGCCCCGGGACAGGGGGTACAATGAACACTGAAGCTTTCTTT
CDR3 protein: CASSPGTGGTMNTEAFF

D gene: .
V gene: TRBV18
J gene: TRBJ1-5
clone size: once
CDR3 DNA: TGTGCCAGCTCAGCGGGAGCGCGGGGTCAGCCCCAGCATTTT
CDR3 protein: CASSAGARGQPQHF

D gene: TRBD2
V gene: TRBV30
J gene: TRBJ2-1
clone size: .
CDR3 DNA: TGTGCCTCCCTCAGGACTAGCGGCAATGAGCAGTTCTTC
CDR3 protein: CASLRTSGNEQFF

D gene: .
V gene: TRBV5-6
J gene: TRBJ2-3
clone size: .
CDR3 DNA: TGTGCCAGCAGCCGTCGAGGTACGCAGTATTTT
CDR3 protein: CASSRRGTQYF

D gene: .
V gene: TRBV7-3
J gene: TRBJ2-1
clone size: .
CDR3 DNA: TGTGCCAGCAGCCCCCAGAGCGGGAATGAGCAGTTCTTC
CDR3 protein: CASSPQSGNEQFF

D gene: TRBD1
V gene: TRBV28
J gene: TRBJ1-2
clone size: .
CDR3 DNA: TGTGCCGGCCGGAGGACAGGGGCGAACTATGGCTACACCTTC
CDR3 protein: CAGRRTGANYGYTF

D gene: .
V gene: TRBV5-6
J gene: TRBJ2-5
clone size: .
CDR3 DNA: TGTGCCAGCAGCCTAGTAGGGGGAAGAGAGACCCAGTACTTC
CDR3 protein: CASSLVGGRETQYF

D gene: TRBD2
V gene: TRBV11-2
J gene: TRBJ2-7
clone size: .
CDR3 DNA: TGTGCCAGCAGCTTAGAGCCTAGCGGGAGTGGCGAGCAGTACTTC
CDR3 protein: CASSLEPSGSGEQYF

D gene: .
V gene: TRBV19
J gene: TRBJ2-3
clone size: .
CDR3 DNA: TGTGCCAGTACCTCCAGGGCAGATACGCAGTATTTT
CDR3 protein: CASTSRADTQYF

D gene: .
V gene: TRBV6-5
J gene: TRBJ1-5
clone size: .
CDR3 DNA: TGTGCCAGCAGTTACGTCCAGTTAAGCAATCAGCCCCAGCATTTT
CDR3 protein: CASSYVQLSNQPQHF

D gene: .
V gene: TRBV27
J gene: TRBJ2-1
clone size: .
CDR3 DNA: TGTGCCAGCAGAGCCTTCGGGATGAGCAATGAGCAGTTCTTC
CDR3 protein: CASRAFGMSNEQFF

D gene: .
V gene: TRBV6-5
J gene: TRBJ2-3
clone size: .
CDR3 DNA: TGTGCCAGCAGGACGCCCGGGACTCGCGATACGCAGTATTTT
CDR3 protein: CASRTPGTRDTQYF

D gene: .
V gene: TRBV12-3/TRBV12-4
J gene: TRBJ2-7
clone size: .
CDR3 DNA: TGTGCCAGCAGCTTTAGACGGGGGTACGAGCAGTACTTC
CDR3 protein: CASSFRRGYEQYF

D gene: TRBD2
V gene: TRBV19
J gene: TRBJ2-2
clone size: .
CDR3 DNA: TGTGCCAGTAGTATAACGGGGGGAAACGGGGAGCTGTTTTTT
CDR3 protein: CASSITGGNGELFF

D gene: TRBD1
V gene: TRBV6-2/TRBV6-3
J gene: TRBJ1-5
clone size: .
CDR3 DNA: TGTGCCAGCAGCCGCAAAGACAGGGGTTGGAGTCGCAATCAGCCCCAGCATTTT
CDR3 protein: CASSRKDRGWSRNQPQHF

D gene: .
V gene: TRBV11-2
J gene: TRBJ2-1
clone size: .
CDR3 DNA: TGTGCCAGCAGCTTAGGTTTTTTCGGGAGCTCAAGATACAATGAGCAGTTCTTC
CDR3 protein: CASSLGFFGSSRYNEQFF

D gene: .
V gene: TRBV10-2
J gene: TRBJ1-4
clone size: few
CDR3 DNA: TGCGCCAGCAGTGAGTCACGGCAGGCTAATGAAAAACTGTTTTTT
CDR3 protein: CASSESRQANEKLFF

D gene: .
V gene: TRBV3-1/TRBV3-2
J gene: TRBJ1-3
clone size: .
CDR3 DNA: TGTGCCAGCAGCCAAAGGGGCTCTGGAAACACCATATATTTT
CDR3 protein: CASSQRGSGNTIYF

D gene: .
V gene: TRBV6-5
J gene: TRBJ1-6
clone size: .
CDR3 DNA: TGTGCCAGCAGTTACTCGGGAGGGAGGATTTCACCCCTCCACTTT
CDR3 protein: CASSYSGGRISPLHF

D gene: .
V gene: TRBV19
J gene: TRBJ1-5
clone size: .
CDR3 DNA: TGTGCCAGTAGTATAGGCGGGTTGGATCAGCCCCAGCATTTT
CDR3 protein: CASSIGGLDQPQHF

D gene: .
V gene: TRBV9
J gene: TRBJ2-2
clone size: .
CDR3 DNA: TGTGCCAGCAGCGTAGATTTCGTCGGGGAGCTGTTTTTT
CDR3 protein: CASSVDFVGELFF

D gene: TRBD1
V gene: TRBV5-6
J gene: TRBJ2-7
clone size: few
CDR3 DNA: TGTGCCAGCACAGCCGGGACAGGGGCCTACGAGCAGTACTTC
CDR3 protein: CASTAGTGAYEQYF

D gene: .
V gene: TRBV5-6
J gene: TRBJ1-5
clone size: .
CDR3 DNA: TGTGCCAGCAGCTTGGCCGGGGGAGAACATCAGCCCCAGCATTTT
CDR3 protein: CASSLAGGEHQPQHF

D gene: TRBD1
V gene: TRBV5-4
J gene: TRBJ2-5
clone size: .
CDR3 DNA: TGTGCCAGCAGCCGGGACAGCCAAGAGACCCAGTACTTC
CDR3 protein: CASSRDSQETQYF

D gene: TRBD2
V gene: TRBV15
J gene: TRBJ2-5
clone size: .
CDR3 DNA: TGTGCCACCAGCAAAGGACTAGCGGGATCTATCGAGACCCAGTACTTC
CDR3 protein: CATSKGLAGSIETQYF

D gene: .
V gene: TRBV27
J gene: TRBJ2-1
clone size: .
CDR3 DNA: TGTGCCAGCAGGCGGGACAGACTTTACAATGAGCAGTTCTTC
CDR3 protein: CASRRDRLYNEQFF

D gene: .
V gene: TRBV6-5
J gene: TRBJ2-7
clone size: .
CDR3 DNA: TGTGCCAGCAGCCCGGAAAGATACAGGTTGCACGAGCAGTACTTC
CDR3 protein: CASSPERYRLHEQYF

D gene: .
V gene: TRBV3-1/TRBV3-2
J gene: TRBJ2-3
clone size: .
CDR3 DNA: TGTGCCAGCAGCCCCCAGGGCCTCATTAGCACAGATACGCAGTATTTT
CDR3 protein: CASSPQGLISTDTQYF

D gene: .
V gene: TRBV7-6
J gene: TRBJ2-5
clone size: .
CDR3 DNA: TGTGCCAGCAGCGTCGGGAGTATTGGGCACGAGACCCAGTACTTC
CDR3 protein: CASSVGSIGHETQYF

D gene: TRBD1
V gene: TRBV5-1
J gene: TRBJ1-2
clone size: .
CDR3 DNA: TGCGCCAGCAGCCCCGGGACAGCTAACTATGGCTACACCTTC
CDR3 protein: CASSPGTANYGYTF

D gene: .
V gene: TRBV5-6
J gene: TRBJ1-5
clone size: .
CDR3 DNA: TGTGCCAGCAGCTTGGAGGGGGGGTACAGCAATCAGCCCCAGCATTTT
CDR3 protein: CASSLEGGYSNQPQHF

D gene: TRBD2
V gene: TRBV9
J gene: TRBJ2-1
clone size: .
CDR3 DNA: TGTGCCAGCAGCGTTGGGGTCGGGAGGGGGAGATCCTACAATGAGCAGTTCTTC
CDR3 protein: CASSVGVGRGRSYNEQFF

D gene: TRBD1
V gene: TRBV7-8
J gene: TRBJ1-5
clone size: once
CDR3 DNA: TGTGCCAGCAGCTTAGCGAGGACAGGCAGCAATCAGCCCCAGCATTTT
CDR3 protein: CASSLARTGSNQPQHF

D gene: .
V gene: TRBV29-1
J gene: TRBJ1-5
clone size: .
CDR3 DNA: TGCAGCGTTGGGGGGGTCAATCAGCCCCAGCATTTT
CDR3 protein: CSVGGVNQPQHF

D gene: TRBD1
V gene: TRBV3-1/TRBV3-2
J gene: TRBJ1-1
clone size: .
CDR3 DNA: TGTGCCAGCAGCCAACACAGGGGGGACACTGAAGCTTTCTTT
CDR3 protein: CASSQHRGDTEAFF

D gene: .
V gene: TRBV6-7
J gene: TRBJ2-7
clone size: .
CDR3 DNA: TGTGCCAGCAGTTACTCCACGCGCAATCCGGGACAACCCTACGAGCAGTACTTC
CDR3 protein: CASSYSTRNPGQPYEQYF

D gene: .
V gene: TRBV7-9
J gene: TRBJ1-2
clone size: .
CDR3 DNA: TGTGCCAGCAGCCCTTATAACTATGGCTACACCTTC
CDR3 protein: CASSPYNYGYTF

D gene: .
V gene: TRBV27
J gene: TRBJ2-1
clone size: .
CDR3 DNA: TGTGCCAGCAGTTTAGAGGCCTACAATGAGCAGTTCTTC
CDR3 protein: CASSLEAYNEQFF

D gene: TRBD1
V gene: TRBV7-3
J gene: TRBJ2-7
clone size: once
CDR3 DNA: TGTGCCAGCAGCATCAACAGGGGTGCAAGGTACGAGCAGTACTTC
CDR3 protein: CASSINRGARYEQYF

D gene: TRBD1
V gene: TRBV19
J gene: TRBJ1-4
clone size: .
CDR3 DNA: TGTGCCAGTAGGGATGGACAGGGGGGACTATTGCGTGAAAAACTGTTTTTT
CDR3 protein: CASRDGQGGLLREKLFF

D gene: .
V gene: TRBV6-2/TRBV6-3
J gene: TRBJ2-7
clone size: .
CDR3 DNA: TGTGCCAGCAGCTATTCCCCCAAAAGAGGGACCTACGAGCAGTACTTC
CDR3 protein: CASSYSPKRGTYEQYF

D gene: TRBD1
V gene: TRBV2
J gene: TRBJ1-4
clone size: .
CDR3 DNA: TGTGCCAGCAGTTTACCGGGACAGGGGGGCGAAAAACTGTTTTTT
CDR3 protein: CASSLPGQGGEKLFF

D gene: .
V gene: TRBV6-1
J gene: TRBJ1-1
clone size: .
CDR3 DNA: TGTGCCAGCAGTGAGGAGGGCCGCGCTTTTGTTACTGAAGCTTTCTTT
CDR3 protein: CASSEEGRAFVTEAFF

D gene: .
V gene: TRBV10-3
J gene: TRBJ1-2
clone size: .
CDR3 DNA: TGTGCCATCAGTGAGGACAGGAACTATGGCTACACCTTC
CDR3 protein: CAISEDRNYGYTF

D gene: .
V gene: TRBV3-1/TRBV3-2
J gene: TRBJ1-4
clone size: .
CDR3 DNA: TGTGCCAGCAGCCAGCAAGGAGGTGGTGAAAAACTGTTTTTT
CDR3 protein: CASSQQGGGEKLFF

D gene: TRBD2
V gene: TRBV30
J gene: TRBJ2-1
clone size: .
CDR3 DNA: TGTGCCTGGAGGCCCGCCATACCCCGCGGGAGGTACTATGAGCAGTTCTTC
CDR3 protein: CAWRPAIPRGRYYEQFF

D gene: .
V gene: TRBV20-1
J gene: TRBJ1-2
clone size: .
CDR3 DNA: TGCAGTGCTAGAGGCCGGAGGGGCTACACCTTC
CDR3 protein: CSARGRRGYTF